This T cell receptor beta chain was found in a study of T-cell memory formation after mild COVID-19. About the research overall: TCR clusters showed largely donor specificity.

Only a few counts were recorded for this clonotype. What it binds is not known. Study conclusions and caveats: Nothing showed for sure that second-wave clones peaking on day 37 were SARS-CoV-2 specific. Clones contracting across day 15 to 85 had a balanced CD4/CD8 profile; later expanding clones leaned CD4+. Shrinking CD4+ clones resided mostly in CM and EM, and CD8+ ones in EMRA.

V dropped 4 bases and J dropped 1 base, with 11 bases sitting between them. Germline V CDR1 and CDR2: SEHNR, FQNEAQ (reference sequence). This CDR3 has 14 amino acids. TCRdb re-called the 5' RACE reads through MiXCR, storing one row per CDR3 protein. Altogether roughly 110,000 distinct CDR3 sequences are present, roughly an eighth being singletons, with the ten largest covering about 39%. V usage is TRBV7-9 and J usage is TRBJ2-7, with a tentative D call TRBD1 (6 bases). Input material: PBMCs or a T cell subset sorted from them (not recorded which). The clonotype originates from a man in his late teens or twenties who had mild COVID-19 (a few samples of this study predate the infection). Cell type and time point are not known. In nucleotides, the CDR3 is TGTGCCAGCAGCTGGCAAGGGGGTTCCTACGAGCAGTACTTC. The encoded protein is CASSWQGGSYEQYF.